Listed here are 26 T cell receptor beta chains from one sample, sequenced in a study of Ad26.COV2.S vaccination and SARS-CoV-2 variants. Documented treatment: over 15 received Ad26.COV2.S at low or high dose, single or two shots; several received placebo; per-sample allocation not given. Sampling was performed 63 days after the first vaccine or placebo injection. Libraries were prepared by immunoSEQ multiplex PCR; TCRdb keeps only in-frame clonotypes and omits some of them. The sample has over 400,000 clones, about 90% seen once. Sample: peripheral blood, taken in a trial of Ad26.COV2.S vaccine versus placebo. These receptors all stem from a person between 18 and 59 years old who received the Ad26.COV2.S COVID-19 vaccine or a placebo.

The rearrangement uses TRBV19 and TRBJ2-3; D possibly corresponds to TRBD2 (5 bases). Trimming took off 3 bases at V and 3 bases at J, with 13 bases between the two ends. This CDR3 spans 15 amino acids. Germline values: CDR1 LNHDA, CDR2 SQIVND (reference sequence). CDR3 nucleotide sequence: TGTGCCAGTAGTATGGGGAGCGGCCCGACAGATACGCAGTATTTT. Translated, it gives CASSMGSGPTDTQYF.

The chain joins TRBV3-1 (or the pseudogene TRBV3-2) to TRBJ2-7; 13 bases map to TRBD2. V shed 2 bases and J 1 base; nucleotides not matched to a gene: 2. The CDR3 runs 16 residues. Germline CDR1 LGHDT, CDR2 YNNKEL (reference sequence). The CDR3 DNA reads TGTGCCAGCAGCCAACGGACTAGCGGGAGATCCTACGAGCAGTACTTC. The encoded protein is CASSQRTSGRSYEQYF.

The chain uses TRBV7-8 and TRBJ2-7; 7 nucleotides line up with TRBD1. This CDR3 is 13 amino acids long. V lost 3 bases and J lost 5; bases outside the gene matches: 4. In germline, CDR1 is SGHVS, CDR2 FQNEAQ. The CDR3 loop reads CASSFDRVDEQYF. CDR3 nucleotides: TGTGCCAGCAGCTTCGACAGGGTGGACGAGCAGTACTTC.

The chain links TRBV27 to TRBJ1-1; no reliable D call. The CDR3 has 14 residues. The germline V and J ends were trimmed by 0 bases and 4 bases, with 9 bases remaining between them. CDR1 and CDR2 (germline): MNHEY, SMNVEV (reference sequence). Written as DNA, the CDR3 is TGTGCCAGCAGTTTATCCTCCTCGAGCACTGAAGCTTTCTTT. It encodes CASSLSSSSTEAFF.

V and J are TRBV7-9 and TRBJ1-1; D may be TRBD1 (5 bases). Trimming pared 5 bases from V and 5 bases from J, leaving 9 bases between. The CDR3 is 12 residues long. CDR1 and CDR2 from the germline V gene are SEHNR and FQNEAQ (reference sequence). The CDR3 loop reads CASSRDFTEAFF. CDR3 nucleotides: TGTGCCAGCAGCAGGGACTTTACTGAAGCTTTCTTT.

This clone appeared a single time. This chain connects TRBV14 to TRBJ2-1; the match to TRBD2 covers 11 bases. Germline V lookup: CDR1 SGHDN, CDR2 FVKESK. V lost 7 bases, J lost 1 base, and 3 bases stayed unmatched. The CDR3 runs to 15 residues. This chain's CDR3 is CASTPSGGSYNEQFF. CDR3 bases: TGTGCCAGCACCCCTAGCGGGGGGTCCTACAATGAGCAGTTCTTC.

J is TRBJ2-7 and V is TRBV23-1, with D perhaps being TRBD1 or TRBD2 (5 bases each). TRBV23-1 is known as an ORF, though its function is uncertain. V was clipped by 2 bases and J by 6 bases, with 14 bases between them. The CDR3 extends over 14 amino acids. The CDR3 protein is CASSQPGTALEQYF. In nucleotides, the CDR3 is TGCGCCAGCAGTCAACCGGGGACCGCCCTCGAGCAGTACTTC.

The rearrangement uses TRBV10-1 and TRBJ2-1, with 10 bases identical to TRBD2. The germline CDR1 and CDR2 sequences are WNHNN and SYGVQD (reference sequence). V shed 8 bases and J 7 bases; nucleotides not matched to a gene: 11. The CDR3 has 15 residues. CDR3 nucleotide sequence: TGCGCCAGCGGAGAACTAGCGGGATCGTGTAATGAGCAGTTCTTC. Amino acids: CASGELAGSCNEQFF.

The V gene is TRBV9, the J gene TRBJ1-1; no clear D gene. Trimming removed 5 bases at V and 1 base at J, with 18 bases between. The CDR3 has 16 amino acids. Germline V gene sequence: CDR1 SGDLS, CDR2 YYNGEE. The CDR3 loop reads CASRVDTRTANTEAFF. The CDR3 coding sequence is TGTGCCAGCAGGGTCGACACGAGGACGGCGAACACTGAAGCTTTCTTT.

The gene calls are TRBV4-1 and TRBJ2-1; a possible D gene is TRBD1 (6 bases). V was shortened by 4 bases and J by 3 bases, with 13 bases between the two germline ends. Germline V gene lookup returns CDR1 MGHRA and CDR2 YSYEKL. This CDR3 is 15 amino acids long. The CDR3 here is CASSLRDINYNEQFF. Here the CDR3 DNA reads TGCGCCAGCAGCCTCCGGGACATCAACTACAATGAGCAGTTCTTC.

CDR3 protein: CASSLAEGFSYEQYF. The CDR3 DNA reads as TGTGCCAGCAGCTTAGCGGAAGGTTTCTCCTACGAGCAGTACTTC. This chain uses TRBV7-9 with TRBJ2-7; D not resolved. Germline CDR1 SEHNR, CDR2 FQNEAQ (reference sequence). The CDR3 has 15 amino acids. With 0 bases removed from V and 0 bases from J, the gap between germline ends came to 9 bases. The full variable domain, completed using reference TRBV7-9 and TRBJ2-7, is DTGVSQNPRHKITKRGQNVTFRCDPISEHNRLYWYRQTLGQGPEFLTYFQNEAQLEKSRLLSDRFSAERPKGSFSTLEIQRTEQGDSAMYLCASSLAEGFSYEQYFGPGTRLTVT.

This chain links TRBV10-1 with TRBJ2-3, with 7 bases that match TRBD1. CDR3 length: 18 residues. Germline CDR1 reads WNHNN; CDR2 reads SYGVQD (reference sequence). The J segment lost 3 bases and the V segment lost 4 bases, leaving 16 bases of the junction unmatched. CDR3 protein: CASSGAKQGWSDTDTQYF. Here the CDR3 DNA reads TGCGCCAGCAGTGGGGCCAAACAGGGGTGGTCCGATACAGATACGCAGTATTTT.

The V and J genes are TRBV7-9 and TRBJ1-4; the D is unclear. The CDR3 extends over 16 amino acids. V lost 2 bases, J lost 0 bases, and 10 bases lay in between. Germline-derived CDR1 and CDR2 are SEHNR and FQNEAQ (reference sequence). CDR3 residues: CASSLKTAATNEKLFF. CDR3 nucleotide sequence: TGTGCCAGCAGCTTAAAAACAGCTGCAACTAATGAAAAACTGTTTTTT.

V usage is TRBV2 and J usage is TRBJ2-3; tentatively, D is TRBD2 (5 bases). The CDR3 covers 15 residues. Trimming removed 3 bases at V and 6 bases at J, with 16 bases between. In germline, CDR1 is SNHLY, CDR2 FYNNEI. In DNA form, the CDR3 reads TGTGCCAGCAGTGACTTCACTAGTTTATCTGATACGCAGTATTTT. It is translated as CASSDFTSLSDTQYF.

The chain couples TRBV25-1 to TRBJ1-3; no definite D call. Germline values: CDR1 MGHDK, CDR2 SYGVNS. Trimming pared 6 bases from V and 3 bases from J, leaving 3 bases between. CDR3 length: 11 amino acids. CDR3 region: CASSLGNTIYF. Written as DNA, the CDR3 is TGTGCCAGCAGCCTTGGAAACACCATATATTTT.

This clone was recorded only once. This chain links TRBV7-9 with TRBJ1-6; 12 bases match TRBD1. V dropped 5 bases and J dropped 8; count of bases not matched to a gene: 7. There are 16 residues in the CDR3. Germline V gives CDR1 SEHNR, CDR2 FQNEAQ (reference sequence). In DNA form, the CDR3 reads TGTGCCAGCAGCCCCGTGGGGACAGGGGGCTATTCACCCCTCCACTTT. Amino acid sequence: CASSPVGTGGYSPLHF.

The genes are TRBV2 and TRBJ1-2; perhaps TRBD1 as D (5 bases). Germline loops: CDR1 SNHLY, CDR2 FYNNEI. Trimming cost V 8 bases and J 2 bases, with 9 bases left between them. The CDR3 has 12 residues. CDR3 loop: CASVGRNYGYTF. CDR3 DNA: TGTGCCAGCGTGGGACGGAACTATGGCTACACCTTC.

The chain is built from TRBV7-8 and TRBJ1-5; the match to TRBD1 covers 11 bases. CDR1 and CDR2 (germline): SGHVS, FQNEAQ. The CDR3 is made up of 16 amino acids. The trim removed 3 bases at V and 6 bases at J, leaving 7 bases unmatched. The CDR3 DNA reads as TGTGCCAGCAGCTTCGGGGGACAGGGGGTCCCTCAGCCCCAGCATTTT. Residues: CASSFGGQGVPQPQHF.

The V call is TRBV9, the J call TRBJ2-3; D might be TRBD2 (5 bases). V lost 0 bases and J 0 bases, leaving 8 bases between the germline ends. This CDR3 contains 15 residues. Germline V gives CDR1 SGDLS, CDR2 YYNGEE. The CDR3 DNA follows: TGTGCCAGCAGCGTAGAAGCGGCCAGCACAGATACGCAGTATTTT. This encodes CASSVEAASTDTQYF.

This sequence joins TRBV5-8 and TRBJ1-1, with D possibly being TRBD1 (6 bases). Germline assignment: CDR1 SGHTS and CDR2 YDEGEE. The CDR3 is made up of 15 amino acids. V lost 5 bases to trimming and J lost 8 bases, with 22 bases between them. CDR3 in DNA: TGTGCCAGCAGACAAGGGACACAACCAGGTAGAGAAGCTTTCTTT. This codes for CASRQGTQPGREAFF.

The rearrangement links TRBV24-1 to TRBJ2-3; a weak D match, TRBD1 (6 bases). The CDR3 sequence is 14 residues long. The germline V gene has CDR1 KGHDR and CDR2 SFDVKD. Trimming shortened V by 3 bases and J by 2 bases, and 8 bases separated the two germline ends. The CDR3 nucleotides read TGTGCCACCAGTGATGACAGGCACACAGATACGCAGTATTTT. It is translated as CATSDDRHTDTQYF.

This rearrangement joins TRBV12-5 to TRBJ1-5; D is undetermined. Germline V lookup: CDR1 LGHNT, CDR2 FRNRAP. V lost 0 bases, J lost 6 bases, and 12 bases lay in between. The CDR3 has 15 residues. The CDR3 here is CASGLVRVGSQPQHF. For the CDR3, the DNA is TGTGCTAGTGGTTTGGTACGAGTTGGTAGTCAGCCCCAGCATTTT.

This chain links TRBV6-2 or TRBV6-3 with TRBJ2-1, with TRBD2 matching over 12 bases. Germline values: CDR1 MNHEY, CDR2 SVGEGT. Germline trimming cut 2 bases from V and 7 bases from J; bases unmatched to any gene: 18. This CDR3 is 20 amino acids long. The CDR3 nucleotides are TGTGCCAGCAGTTACCCCGGACTAGCGGGGACCCTCCTGGGAAGGAATGAGCAGTTCTTC. Its translation: CASSYPGLAGTLLGRNEQFF.

This clone has more than one count but fewer than ten. This chain joins TRBV13 and TRBJ2-7; tentative D call: TRBD1 (7 bases). Trimming took 5 bases from V and 6 from J, leaving 14 bases between them. Per germline, CDR1 PRHDT and CDR2 FYEKMQ (reference sequence). This CDR3 spans 13 amino acids. The DNA for the CDR3 is TGTGCCAGCAGCGCGGGGACAGCCCCCGAGCAGTACTTC. Translating gives CASSAGTAPEQYF.

The chain joins TRBV19 to TRBJ1-5; D gene ambiguous. Germline V gives CDR1 LNHDA, CDR2 SQIVND (reference sequence). The CDR3 totals 18 residues. V lost 3 bases and J 0 bases, leaving 18 bases between the germline ends. CDR3 sequence (DNA): TGTGCCAGTAGTATCAAAAGGGAAGTCAGATATAGCAATCAGCCCCAGCATTTT. Translation gives CASSIKREVRYSNQPQHF.

V is TRBV7-8 and J is TRBJ1-5; 7 positions match TRBD1. In germline, CDR1 is SGHVS, CDR2 FQNEAQ. The CDR3 is 13 residues long. J lost 5 bases, V lost 2 bases, and 0 bases had no gene match. The CDR3: CASSLQGDQPQHF. The CDR3 nucleotides read TGTGCCAGCAGCTTACAGGGGGATCAGCCCCAGCATTTT.